The clone carrying this TCR beta chain was detected only a few times. Antigen unknown. Each donor gave ten milliliters of peripheral blood. Total RNA was isolated from each sample in quantities of at least 6 micrograms. The use of a sample-barcoded 5' primer and a J-beta primer mix characterized a second PCR of about 7 to 12 cycles. Each CDR3 protein gets one entry after TCRdb re-called the 5' RACE reads with MiXCR. The sample contains about 900,000 distinct CDR3 sequences, around 49% of which appear only once. These data are taken from a study of blood T cells in healthy people across ages. Notes on the study in general: More naive CD4+ cells and higher diversity marked long-lived donors relative to aged donors. Because sorting was not performed, PBMCs prevented conclusive naive versus antigen-experienced comparison.

Sequenced: blood. This receptor was taken from a man aged 30-40 years in good health.

The CDR3 nucleotides read TGTGCCAGCGGCACGGAGAACTCCTACAATGAGCAGTTCTTC. Protein sequence: CASGTENSYNEQFF. The V call is TRBV9, the J call TRBJ2-1; no clear D gene. V lost 7 bases to trimming and J lost 0 bases, with 11 bases between them. The CDR3 spans 14 residues. Germline V CDR1 and CDR2: SGDLS, YYNGEE.